This T cell receptor beta chain was sequenced during a study of identical twins. Study conclusions and caveats: Analyses of zero insertions could be partly confounded by invariant MAIT and iNKT cells.

The CDR3 has 11 amino acids. The V end lost 6 bases, the J end lost 9 bases, and 9 bases lay between the germline ends. Germline loops: CDR1 MNHEY, CDR2 SVGAGI. Each CDR3 protein gets one entry after TCRdb re-called the 5' RACE reads with MiXCR. This sample carries hundreds of thousands of distinct CDR3 sequences, just over 7% of them seen once, and the ten largest clones take around 1.6%. This clonotype was detected ten times or more. Its antigen remains unidentified. This sample was shared with a second study, whose subject was yellow fever vaccine responses in identical twins. That source reports: The authors reported partly convergent, partly personalized vaccine responses in identical twins.

The specimen was PBMCs. This chain uses TRBV6-5 with TRBJ2-4; D possibly corresponds to TRBD1 (6 bases). The TCR was taken from a woman under 30 in good health. The CDR3 DNA reads as TGTGCCAGCAGACAAGGGGGCATTCAGTACTTC. Protein product: CASRQGGIQYF.